This T cell receptor beta chain was retrieved from a study of T cells after yellow fever vaccination. Each CDR3 protein gets one entry after TCRdb re-called the 5' RACE reads with MiXCR. The repertoire consists of more than 450,000 distinct CDR3 sequences, with just over 20% occurring once and the leading ten covering less than 20%. The CDR3 is 14 amino acids. Looked up from germline, CDR1 is SGHKS and CDR2 is YYEKEE (reference sequence). The J segment lost 7 bases and the V segment lost 4 bases, leaving 11 bases of the junction unmatched. This clonotype appeared many times. Specimen: PBMCs, collected around 3 weeks after the first yellow fever vaccination. The sequence was obtained from a man between 18 and 35 years old who received the YFV17D yellow fever vaccine. The chain couples TRBV5-5 to TRBJ2-7, with 7 bases aligning to TRBD1. CDR3 nucleotides: TGTGCCAGCAGCACTCCGACAGGGTCGTCTGAGCAGTACTTC. Translating gives CASSTPTGSSEQYF.